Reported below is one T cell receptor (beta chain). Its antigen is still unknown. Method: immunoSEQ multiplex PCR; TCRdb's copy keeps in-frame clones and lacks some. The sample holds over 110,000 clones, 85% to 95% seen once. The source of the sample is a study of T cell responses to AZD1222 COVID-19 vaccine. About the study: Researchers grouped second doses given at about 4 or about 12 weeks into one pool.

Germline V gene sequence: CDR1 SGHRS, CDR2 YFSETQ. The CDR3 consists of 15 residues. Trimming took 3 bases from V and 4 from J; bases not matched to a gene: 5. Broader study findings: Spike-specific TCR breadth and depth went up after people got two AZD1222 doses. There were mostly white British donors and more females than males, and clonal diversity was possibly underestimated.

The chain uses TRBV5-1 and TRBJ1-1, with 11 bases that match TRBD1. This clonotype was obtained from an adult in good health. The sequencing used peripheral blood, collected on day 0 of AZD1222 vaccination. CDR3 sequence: CASSYSGTGGTEAFF. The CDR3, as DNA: TGCGCCAGCAGCTATTCCGGGACAGGGGGCACTGAAGCTTTCTTT.